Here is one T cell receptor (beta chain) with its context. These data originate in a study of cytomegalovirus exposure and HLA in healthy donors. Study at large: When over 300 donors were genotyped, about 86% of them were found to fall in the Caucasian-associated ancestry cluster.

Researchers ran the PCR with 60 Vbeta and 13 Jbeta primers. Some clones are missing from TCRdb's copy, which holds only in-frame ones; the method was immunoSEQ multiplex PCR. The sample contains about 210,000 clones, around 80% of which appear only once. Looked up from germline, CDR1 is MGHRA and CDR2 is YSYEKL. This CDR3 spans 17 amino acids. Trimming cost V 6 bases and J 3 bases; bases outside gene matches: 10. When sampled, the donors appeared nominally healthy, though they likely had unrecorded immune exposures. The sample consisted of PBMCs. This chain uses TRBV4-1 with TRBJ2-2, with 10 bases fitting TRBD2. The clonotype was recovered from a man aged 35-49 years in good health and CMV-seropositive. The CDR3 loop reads CASSPIAGGHYTGELFF. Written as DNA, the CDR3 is TGCGCCAGCAGTCCTATAGCGGGAGGTCATTACACCGGGGAGCTGTTTTTT.